These 29 T cell receptor beta chains came from one sample sequenced in a study of blood T cell repertoires in COVID-19. Clones were read by immunoSEQ multiplex PCR, and TCRdb kept only the in-frame ones, dropping some. The table includes fewer than 350,000 clones, 90% detected once. The sequencing input was PBMCs or T cells enriched from blood (not recorded which). The receptor source for this set is a woman aged 18-35 years with acute COVID-19.

This chain links TRBV12-3 or TRBV12-4 with TRBJ2-3; 7 bases are a match to TRBD2. V dropped 3 bases and J dropped 10; count of bases not matched to a gene: 1. This CDR3 is built from 11 residues. CDR3 protein: CASSLGLSQYF. CDR3 DNA sequence: TGTGCCAGCAGTTTGGGACTATCGCAGTATTTT.

The chain employs TRBV30 and TRBJ2-2, with TRBD2 identical over 11 bases. Per germline, CDR1 GTSNPN and CDR2 SVGIG (reference sequence). Trimming removed 2 bases from V and 7 bases from J; junction bases left unmatched: 12. The CDR3 length is 17 residues. The DNA for the CDR3 is TGTGCCTGGAGTTTAGCGGGAGGGCCCCGGGGGGTCGGGGAGCTGTTTTTT. Its translation: CAWSLAGGPRGVGELFF. Supplemented by reference TRBV30 and TRBJ2-2, the full variable domain reads SQTIHQWPATLVQPVGSPLSLECTVEGTSNPNLYWYRQAAGRGLQLLFYSVGIGQISSEVPQNLSASRPQDRQFILSSKKLLLSDSGFYLCAWSLAGGPRGVGELFFGEGSRLTVL.

This clone was seen once. The V and J genes are TRBV19 and TRBJ2-7; the D gene is possibly TRBD2 (6 bases). The germline V gene has CDR1 LNHDA and CDR2 SQIVND (reference sequence). CDR3 length: 15 amino acids. Trimming stripped 3 bases from V and 2 bases from J, with 14 bases between. CDR3 amino acids: CASSMSLAGPYEQYF. The CDR3 DNA is TGTGCCAGTAGTATGAGTCTTGCGGGACCCTACGAGCAGTACTTC.

Written as DNA, the CDR3 is TGTGCCAGCAGCTTAGGGCAGGGGGCCCCCTACGAGCAGTACTTC. Translation gives CASSLGQGAPYEQYF. This rearrangement joins TRBV11-2 to TRBJ2-7; TRBD1 matches 8 bases. Germline assignment: CDR1 SGHAT and CDR2 FQNNGV. The CDR3 length is 15 residues. The V segment lost 1 base and the J segment 2 bases; nucleotides outside the gene matches: 4.

The chain combines TRBV7-9 with TRBJ1-2; D remains unclear. V lost 0 bases to trimming and J lost 5 bases, with 4 bases between them. The germline gives CDR1 SEHNR, CDR2 FQNEAQ (reference sequence). The CDR3 has 12 residues. The CDR3 DNA reads TGTGCCAGCAGCTTAGCTCAATATGGCTACACCTTC. Encoded protein: CASSLAQYGYTF. Using reference TRBV7-9 and TRBJ1-2 for the parts outside the CDR3, the full variable domain is DTGVSQNPRHKITKRGQNVTFRCDPISEHNRLYWYRQTLGQGPEFLTYFQNEAQLEKSRLLSDRFSAERPKGSFSTLEIQRTEQGDSAMYLCASSLAQYGYTFGSGTRLTVV.

The rearrangement joins TRBV2 to TRBJ1-3; D call uncertain. CDR3 length equals 15 residues. V lost 8 bases to trimming and J lost 0 bases, with 14 bases between them. Germline values: CDR1 SNHLY, CDR2 FYNNEI. The CDR3 region is CASGINSLSGNTIYF. The CDR3 nucleotides read TGTGCCAGCGGTATCAACAGCCTCTCTGGAAACACCATATATTTT. Supplemented by reference TRBV2 and TRBJ1-3, the full variable domain reads EPEVTQTPSHQVTQMGQEVILRCVPISNHLYFYWYRQILGQKVEFLVSFYNNEISEKSEIFDDQFSVERPDGSNFTLKIRSTKLEDSAMYFCASGINSLSGNTIYFGEGSWLTVV.

The chain has TRBV19 and TRBJ1-2; the D is unclear. This CDR3 is built from 15 residues. V lost 0 bases and J lost 4, with 12 bases in between. Looked up from germline, CDR1 is LNHDA and CDR2 is SQIVND (reference sequence). The CDR3 sequence: CASSIDLEGGYGYTF. CDR3 nucleotides: TGTGCCAGTAGTATAGATCTTGAGGGTGGCTATGGCTACACCTTC.

The V and J genes are TRBV18 and TRBJ2-7; 9 bases align to TRBD1. This CDR3 is 15 amino acids long. The germline gives CDR1 KGHSH, CDR2 LQKENI. The V gene end was trimmed by 3 bases and the J gene end by 5 bases; junction bases not matched to a gene: 8. Here the CDR3 DNA reads TGTGCCAGCTCACCCCCGGGACAGGGAAGGGACGAGCAGTACTTC. This codes for CASSPPGQGRDEQYF.

The chain is built from TRBV11-2 and TRBJ2-1; 9 nucleotides line up with TRBD2. CDR3 length: 15 residues. Germline V lookup: CDR1 SGHAT, CDR2 FQNNGV. V lost 3 bases, J lost 3 bases, and 3 bases stayed unmatched. The CDR3 DNA reads TGTGCCAGCAGCTTTAGCGGGAGCTACTACAATGAGCAGTTCTTC. As protein: CASSFSGSYYNEQFF.

This clone appeared a single time. V gene TRBV4-1 combines with J gene TRBJ1-5; TRBD1 matches at 8 bases. The junction had 6 bases not matched to a gene; V was cut back by 3 bases and J by 5 bases. This CDR3 has 15 residues. Germline CDR1 reads MGHRA; CDR2 reads YSYEKL. This CDR3 is CASSHPDREDQPQHF. The CDR3 DNA reads TGCGCCAGCAGCCACCCGGACAGGGAAGATCAGCCCCAGCATTTT.

This clone was seen just once. This rearrangement joins TRBV10-1 to TRBJ2-1, with D possibly being TRBD2 (7 bases). CDR1 is WNHNN, CDR2 SYGVQD, per germline (reference sequence). This CDR3 is built from 16 residues. The germline V and J ends were trimmed by 8 bases and 2 bases, with 19 bases remaining between them. The CDR3 DNA sequence: TGCGCCAGCTCGGATAGGGGGGGAGGGCCCTACAATGAGCAGTTCTTC. Amino acids: CASSDRGGGPYNEQFF.

The chain employs TRBV11-3 and TRBJ1-6; D call uncertain. Deletions cut 3 bases from V and 10 bases from J, with 10 bases between. This CDR3 is 13 amino acids long. Per germline, CDR1 SGHNT and CDR2 YENEEA. The CDR3 loop reads CASSFSAGSPLHF. The CDR3 DNA reads TGTGCCAGCAGCTTTTCGGCAGGCTCACCCCTCCACTTT.

The gene calls are TRBV5-1 and TRBJ2-5; TRBD1 agrees at 7 bases. There are 15 residues in the CDR3. The germline V gene has CDR1 SGHRS and CDR2 YFSETQ. V shed 3 bases, J shed 0 bases, and the junction held 5 bases outside the gene matches. Written as DNA, the CDR3 is TGCGCCAGCAGCTCCCCGGACAGGAACCAAGAGACCCAGTACTTC. Its translation is CASSSPDRNQETQYF.

The chain uses TRBV5-1 and TRBJ1-2; D is ambiguous. The V end lost 2 bases, the J end lost 0 bases, and 14 bases lay between the germline ends. Germline lookup yields CDR1 SGHRS and CDR2 YFSETQ. The CDR3 contains 16 residues. The CDR3 loop is CASSLNNKEANYGYTF. The CDR3, as DNA: TGCGCCAGCAGCTTAAATAACAAGGAGGCTAACTATGGCTACACCTTC.

The rearrangement links TRBV15 to TRBJ2-7; D call uncertain. V was trimmed by 0 bases and J by 5 bases, leaving 11 bases between them. The CDR3 runs 14 residues. Looked up from germline, CDR1 is LNHNV and CDR2 is YYDKDF (reference sequence). In nucleotides, the CDR3 is TGTGCCACCAGCAGAGACAGGTTTTTTAACGAGCAGTACTTC. Amino acid sequence: CATSRDRFFNEQYF.

CDR3 sequence reads: CASSQRGIVRAAGQPQHF. Written as DNA, the CDR3 is TGTGCCAGCAGCCAAAGAGGAATAGTAAGGGCCGCGGGTCAGCCCCAGCATTTT. J is TRBJ1-5 and V is TRBV3-1 (or the pseudogene TRBV3-2), with D uncertain. V shed 2 bases and J shed 6 bases, with 23 bases lying between them. This CDR3 region has 18 residues. Germline CDR1 LGHDT, CDR2 YNNKEL (reference sequence).

The rearrangement joins TRBV14 to TRBJ2-5; 12 bases match TRBD1. Trimming at V came to 2 bases and at J to 5 bases, leaving 12 bases not matched to a gene. The CDR3 loop spans 18 amino acids. Germline V gives CDR1 SGHDN, CDR2 FVKESK. The DNA for the CDR3 is TGTGCCAGCAGCCAATCCAAAAGGGGACAGGGGGCTTTTGAGACCCAGTACTTC. As protein: CASSQSKRGQGAFETQYF.

The chain links TRBV19 to TRBJ1-2, with 10 bases fitting TRBD1. V lost 2 bases, J lost 8 bases, and 11 bases stayed unmatched. The germline V gene has CDR1 LNHDA and CDR2 SQIVND (reference sequence). The length of the CDR3 is 16 residues. This chain's CDR3 is CASSISWTGGAHGYTF. The CDR3 DNA reads TGTGCCAGTAGTATATCGTGGACAGGGGGTGCGCACGGCTACACCTTC.

The chain uses TRBV6-5 and TRBJ1-2; TRBD1 aligns across 9 bases. The germline gives CDR1 MNHEY, CDR2 SVGAGI. The length of the CDR3 is 13 residues. J was trimmed by 7 bases and V by 6 bases; bases with no gene match: 6. CDR3 sequence reads: CASRPGQGLGYTF. Here the CDR3 DNA reads TGTGCCAGCAGGCCGGGACAGGGACTTGGCTACACCTTC.

This clone came up a few times. V and J are TRBV7-9 and TRBJ2-1; 7 bases match TRBD2. This CDR3 is built from 13 residues. V lost 1 base and J lost 9; bases outside the gene matches: 3. Germline lookup yields CDR1 SEHNR and CDR2 FQNEAQ (reference sequence). CDR3 residues: CASSLVAGFEQFF. The CDR3 DNA sequence: TGTGCCAGCAGCTTAGTAGCGGGTTTTGAGCAGTTCTTC.

The J gene is TRBJ2-1, the V gene TRBV6-6, with TRBD2 matching 7 bases. CDR3 length: 14 residues. J was trimmed by 3 bases and V by 9 bases; bases with no gene match: 8. Germline V gives CDR1 MNHNY, CDR2 SVGAGI (reference sequence). CDR3 region: CASYPSGIYNEQFF. CDR3 nucleotides: TGTGCCAGTTACCCTAGCGGTATCTACAATGAGCAGTTCTTC.

This clone is a singleton in its sample. CDR3 protein: CASSRSGQLTDTQYF. The CDR3, as DNA: TGTGCCAGCAGCCGTAGCGGACAACTCACAGATACGCAGTATTTT. J is TRBJ2-3 and V is TRBV11-1; a possible D gene is TRBD2 (6 bases). Per germline, CDR1 SGHAT and CDR2 FQDESV (reference sequence). Trimming removed 5 bases at V and 2 bases at J, with 14 bases between. The CDR3 has 15 residues. Variable domain in full (rest from reference TRBV11-1 and TRBJ2-3): EAEVAQSPRYKITEKSQAVAFWCDPISGHATLYWYRQILGQGPELLVQFQDESVVDDSQLPKDRFSAERLKGVDSTLKIQPAELGDSAMYLCASSRSGQLTDTQYFGPGTRLTVL.

The V call is TRBV4-1, the J call TRBJ2-1; 7 nucleotides match TRBD2. The junction had 2 bases not matched to a gene; V was cut back by 2 bases and J by 7 bases. CDR3 size: 13 residues. Per the germline V gene, CDR1 is MGHRA and CDR2 is YSYEKL. CDR3 in DNA: TGCGCCAGCAGCCAATCACTAGCGAATGAGCAGTTCTTC. Translated: CASSQSLANEQFF.

The rearrangement uses TRBV28 and TRBJ1-1; the D gene is possibly TRBD1 (6 bases). Trimming stripped 7 bases from V and 5 bases from J, with 14 bases between. The CDR3 sequence is 13 residues long. CDR1 and CDR2 (germline): MDHEN, SYDVKM. The CDR3: CASKVGGRTEAFF. The CDR3, as DNA: TGTGCCAGCAAGGTGGGGGGGCGGACTGAAGCTTTCTTT.

The chain carries TRBV18 and TRBJ2-1; 9 bases fit TRBD2. The CDR3 is 14 amino acids. V shed 3 bases, J shed 9 bases, and the junction held 6 bases outside the gene matches. CDR1 KGHSH and CDR2 LQKENI come from the germline V gene. CDR3 nucleotide sequence: TGTGCCAGCTCACCGCAGCGGGGGGCGACTGAGCAGTTCTTC. Its translation: CASSPQRGATEQFF.

This chain joins TRBV14 and TRBJ2-3, with TRBD2 matching 14 bases. The CDR3 is 17 residues long. V trimming: 2 bases; J trimming: 1 base; junction bases outside the gene matches: 2. CDR1 and CDR2 (germline): SGHDN, FVKESK. CDR3 amino acids: CASSQPGLAGGTDTQYF. The CDR3 DNA follows: TGTGCCAGCAGCCAACCGGGACTAGCGGGAGGCACAGATACGCAGTATTTT. Full variable domain (rest looked up from reference TRBV14 and TRBJ2-3): EAGVTQFPSHSVIEKGQTVTLRCDPISGHDNLYWYRRVMGKEIKFLLHFVKESKQDESGMPNNRFLAERTGGTYSTLKVQPAELEDSGVYFCASSQPGLAGGTDTQYFGPGTRLTVL.

J is TRBJ2-5 and V is TRBV30; TRBD1 matches 7 bases. Trimming cost V 3 bases and J 5 bases; bases outside gene matches: 9. This CDR3 spans 14 amino acids. Germline V CDR1 and CDR2: GTSNPN, SVGIG (reference sequence). CDR3 nucleotides: TGTGCCTGGAGCTGGGACAGTGGTGGGGAGACCCAGTACTTC. It codes for CAWSWDSGGETQYF. Full variable domain (rest looked up from reference TRBV30 and TRBJ2-5): SQTIHQWPATLVQPVGSPLSLECTVEGTSNPNLYWYRQAAGRGLQLLFYSVGIGQISSEVPQNLSASRPQDRQFILSSKKLLLSDSGFYLCAWSWDSGGETQYFGPGTRLLVL.

The rearrangement uses TRBV27 and TRBJ2-7, with 10 bases that match TRBD2. CDR1 is MNHEY and CDR2 is SMNVEV in the germline V gene (reference sequence). V was pared by 6 bases and J by 12 bases, with 14 bases of the junction left unmatched. The length of the CDR3 is 14 residues. The CDR3 spells CASRKASGSSLLYF. CDR3 in DNA: TGTGCCAGCAGAAAGGCTAGCGGGAGTTCTCTTCTGTACTTC.

V gene TRBV29-1 combines with J gene TRBJ1-2; 7 bases fit TRBD1. CDR3 length equals 17 residues. Germline V CDR1 and CDR2: SQVTM, ANQGSEA. V dropped 4 bases and J dropped 0; count of bases not matched to a gene: 14. The CDR3 DNA reads as TGCAGCGTTGCCGACAGGGAACCTTTCTCCACTAACTATGGCTACACCTTC. Protein product: CSVADREPFSTNYGYTF. Together with reference TRBV29-1 and TRBJ1-2, the CDR3 gives the full variable domain: SAVISQKPSRDICQRGTSLTIQCQVDSQVTMMFWYRQQPGQSLTLIATANQGSEATYESGFVIDKFPISRPNLTFSTLTVSNMSPEDSSIYLCSVADREPFSTNYGYTFGSGTRLTVV.